The clone carrying this T cell receptor (beta chain) was found once. Here immunoSEQ multiplex PCR was the method, and the copy in TCRdb shows in-frame clones only, minus some. Among over 450,000 clones listed, approximately 90% were seen once. This sample was included in a study of Ad26.COV2.S vaccination and SARS-CoV-2 variants. As to treatment: about 20 received Ad26.COV2.S at low or high dose, single or two shots; 5 received placebo; per-sample allocation not given. Sampling was performed 63 days after the first vaccine or placebo injection. An adult donor aged 18-55 years was enrolled in Boston. The vaccine delivered Wuhan-strain SARS-CoV-2 spike through an Ad26 vector. CDR1 SGHTA and CDR2 FQGNSA come from the germline V gene. The CDR3 consists of 15 residues. Trimming cost V 2 bases and J 6 bases, with 14 bases left between them.

The chain recombines TRBV7-2 with TRBJ2-1, with D possibly TRBD1 on 6 matching bases. The sequence was obtained from a person between 18 and 59 years old who received the Ad26.COV2.S COVID-19 vaccine or a placebo. The specimen was peripheral blood, collected in a trial of Ad26.COV2.S vaccine versus placebo. CDR3 nucleotide sequence: TGTGCCAGCAGCTTAAGTGCCGCAGGGGCCAATGAGCAGTTCTTC. Protein product: CASSLSAAGANEQFF.